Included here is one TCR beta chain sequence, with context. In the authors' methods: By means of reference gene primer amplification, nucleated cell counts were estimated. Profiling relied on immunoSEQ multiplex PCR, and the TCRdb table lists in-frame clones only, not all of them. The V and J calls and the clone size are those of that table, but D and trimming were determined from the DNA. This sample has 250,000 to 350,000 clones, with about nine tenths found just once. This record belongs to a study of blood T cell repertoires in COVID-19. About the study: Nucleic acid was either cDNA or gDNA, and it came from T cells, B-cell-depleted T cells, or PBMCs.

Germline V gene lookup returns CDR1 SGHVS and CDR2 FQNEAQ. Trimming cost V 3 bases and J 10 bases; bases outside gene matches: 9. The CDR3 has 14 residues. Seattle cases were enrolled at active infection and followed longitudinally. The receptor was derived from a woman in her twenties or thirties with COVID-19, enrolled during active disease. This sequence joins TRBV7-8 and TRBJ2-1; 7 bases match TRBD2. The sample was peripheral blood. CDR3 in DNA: TGTGCCAGCAGCTTTGCCGGGAGGATCGGGGAGCAGTTCTTC. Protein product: CASSFAGRIGEQFF.